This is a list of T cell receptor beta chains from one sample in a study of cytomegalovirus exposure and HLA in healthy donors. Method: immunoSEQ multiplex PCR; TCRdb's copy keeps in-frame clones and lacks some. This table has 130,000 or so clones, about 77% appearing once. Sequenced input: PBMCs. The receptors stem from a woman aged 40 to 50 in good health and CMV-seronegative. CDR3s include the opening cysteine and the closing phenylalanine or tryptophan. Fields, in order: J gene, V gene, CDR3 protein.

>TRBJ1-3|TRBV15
CATSRDQGASGNTIYF
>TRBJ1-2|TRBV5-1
CASSLVGTGGGYTF
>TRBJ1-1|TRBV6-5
CASSWLRGNMNTEAFF
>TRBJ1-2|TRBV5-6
CASSLQYGYTF
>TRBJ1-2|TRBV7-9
CASSLRDRDYGYTF
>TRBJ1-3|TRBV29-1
CSAWAGQRSGNTIYF
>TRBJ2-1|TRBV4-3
CASSQGGGGTQFF
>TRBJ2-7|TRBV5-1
CASSTDRGYEQYF
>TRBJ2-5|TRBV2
CASRRGLRETQYF
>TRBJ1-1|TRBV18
CASSPRAGGRTEAFF
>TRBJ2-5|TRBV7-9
CASSLISGGETQYF
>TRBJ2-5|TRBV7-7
CASSQGTGGRETQYF
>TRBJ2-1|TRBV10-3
CAISESRQGNNEQFF
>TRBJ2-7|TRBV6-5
CASKNGAGAEKQYF
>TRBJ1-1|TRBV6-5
CASSELTGGSRAFF
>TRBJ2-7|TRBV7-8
CASSLVVSYEQYF
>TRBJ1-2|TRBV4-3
CASRLDSRGYGYTF
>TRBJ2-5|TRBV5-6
CASSFGVYQETQYF
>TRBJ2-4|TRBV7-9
CASSLGQGRNIQYF
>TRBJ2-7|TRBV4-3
CASSQAYRGLDYEQYF
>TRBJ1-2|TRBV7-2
CASSPPLTGGDGYTF
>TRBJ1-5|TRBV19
CASSFLNQPQHF
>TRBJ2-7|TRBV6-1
CASSGDSTYEQYF
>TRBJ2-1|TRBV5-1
CASSLTTGGGYNEQFF
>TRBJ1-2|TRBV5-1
CASNQDRGNRGYTF
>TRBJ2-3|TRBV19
CASSSDRGSTDTQYF
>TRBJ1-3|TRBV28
CASSLGDRRSGNTIYF
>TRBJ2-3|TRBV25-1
CASSVLSGTVSTDTQYF
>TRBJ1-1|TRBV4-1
CASSHTTGTGTWNTEAFF
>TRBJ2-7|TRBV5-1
CASSDHSGGYRYEQYF
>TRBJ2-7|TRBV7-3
CASSSPGGLMYF
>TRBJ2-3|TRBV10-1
CASSEDRVPDTQYF
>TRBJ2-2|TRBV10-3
CASTGQGNTGELFF
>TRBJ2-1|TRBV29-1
CSVEEGTKTGGDEQFF
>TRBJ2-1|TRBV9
CASSVDTGTSGVNEQFF